The rows below give T cell receptor beta chains drawn from one sample of a study of blood T cell repertoires in COVID-19. Sequencing was performed with immunoSEQ multiplex PCR; in TCRdb, only in-frame clones are kept and a portion is missing. Among 150,000 to 200,000 clones, more than 65% were seen once, and the ten largest hold approximately 10%. Sequenced: PBMCs or T cells enriched from blood (not recorded which). All receptors come from a man aged 45 to 65 who had recovered from COVID-19. The CDR3 runs from the conserved cysteine through the conserved F or W. D genes are given only for firm matches. Clone size is shown for a subset of rows, as once, few, many or a class of expanded clone.

D	size	V	J	DNA	CDR3
NA	NA	TRBV28	TRBJ1-2	TGTGCCAGCAGTTCGAACCAGGAGGGAGGCTATGGCTACACCTTC	CASSSNQEGGYGYTF
NA	once	TRBV6-5	TRBJ2-6	TGTGCCAGCAGTGACTCCGGCTCTGGGGCCAACGTCCTGACTTTC	CASSDSGSGANVLTF
NA	NA	TRBV19	TRBJ1-5	TGTGCCAGTAGTATGGGGAGGGGTCAGCCCCAGCATTTT	CASSMGRGQPQHF
TRBD1	NA	TRBV2	TRBJ2-5	TGTGCCAGCAGGGAGGACAGGCAAGAGACCCAGTACTTC	CASREDRQETQYF
TRBD2	NA	TRBV19	TRBJ2-7	TGTGCCAGTAGTATAAGCGGGGGGGCCTACGAGCAGTACTTC	CASSISGGAYEQYF
NA	NA	TRBV28	TRBJ1-5	TGTGCCAGCAGTCCGCCCCTCGGACAGACAAGCAATCAGCCCCAGCATTTT	CASSPPLGQTSNQPQHF
NA	NA	TRBV11-2	TRBJ1-2	TGTGCCAGCAGCCTGGCAGGGGTCAGCTATGGCTACACCTTC	CASSLAGVSYGYTF
TRBD1	NA	TRBV28	TRBJ2-1	TGTGCCAGCAGAACCCCGCTCGGGACAGGGGGCAATGAGCAGTTCTTC	CASRTPLGTGGNEQFF
NA	NA	TRBV6-5	TRBJ1-1	TGTGCCAGCAGTACGAGGACAGCACTCACTGAAGCTTTCTTT	CASSTRTALTEAFF
TRBD1	NA	TRBV19	TRBJ1-2	TGTGCCAGTACCGAACAGGGGCGAGGGGGCTACACCTTC	CASTEQGRGGYTF
TRBD1	NA	TRBV9	TRBJ2-2	TGTGCCAGCAGTCGGACAGGGCGAACCGGGGAGCTGTTTTTT	CASSRTGRTGELFF
TRBD2	NA	TRBV7-9	TRBJ2-1	TGTGCCAGCAGCTTAGGTGTCTCGGGGGGGCTTCAGGAGCAGTTCTTC	CASSLGVSGGLQEQFF
NA	once	TRBV11-3	TRBJ2-2	TGTGCCAGCAGCTTAGGGCGGAACCCCGAGCTGTTTTTT	CASSLGRNPELFF
TRBD2	few	TRBV30	TRBJ2-3	TGTGCCAGCTCGCGGGGGGGGAGCACAGATACGCAGTATTTT	CASSRGGSTDTQYF
TRBD1	large	TRBV14	TRBJ1-1	TGTGCCAGCACGCGTCAGGGGGCTACCCTGACTGAAGCTTTCTTT	CASTRQGATLTEAFF
TRBD2	NA	TRBV5-5	TRBJ2-2	TGTGCCAGCAGCTTGGCCTCGACTAGCGTCGGCACCGGGGAGCTGTTTTTT	CASSLASTSVGTGELFF
NA	NA	TRBV9	TRBJ1-2	TGTGCCAGCAGCGTCCCGGTCGGAGGAGCTAACTATGGCTACACCTTC	CASSVPVGGANYGYTF
TRBD1	NA	TRBV5-8	TRBJ1-2	TGTGCCAGCAGCTTGGCAGGGACAGGGAGCTATGGCTACACCTTC	CASSLAGTGSYGYTF
TRBD2	NA	TRBV29-1	TRBJ2-1	TGCAGCGCTGGGGGGGTACAGGCCTACAATGAGCAGTTCTTC	CSAGGVQAYNEQFF
NA	NA	TRBV28	TRBJ2-7	TGTGCCAGCAGCCCCCCGGCAGGGATTGGCTACGAGCAGTACTTC	CASSPPAGIGYEQYF
NA	NA	TRBV27	TRBJ1-4	TGTGCCAGCAGTTTACTGCCCGGTAATGAAAAACTGTTTTTT	CASSLLPGNEKLFF
NA	NA	TRBV5-1	TRBJ2-6	TGCGCCAGCAGCAGTGCGGGGTCTGGGGCCAACGTCCTGACTTTC	CASSSAGSGANVLTF
NA	NA	TRBV3-1/TRBV3-2	TRBJ2-2	TGTGCCAGCAGCCAAGCCGACTCCCCCGGGGAGCTGTTTTTT	CASSQADSPGELFF
NA	few	TRBV5-1	TRBJ1-3	TGCGCCAGCAGCTTGGGAGACGGGTCCTCTGGAAACACCATATATTTT	CASSLGDGSSGNTIYF
TRBD2	once	TRBV12-5	TRBJ2-1	TGTGCTAGTGGTCTTAGCGGGAGGGCCCTCGTGGATGAGCAGTTCTTC	CASGLSGRALVDEQFF
NA	NA	TRBV11-3	TRBJ2-7	TGTGGGAGACAGGGGTCTAGCGGGATTGAGGAGTACGAGCAGTACTTC	CGRQGSSGIEEYEQYF
NA	NA	TRBV6-1	TRBJ1-5	TGTGCCAGCAGTGAACAGGATCCCAGGGTGGGTCAGCCCCAGCATTTT	CASSEQDPRVGQPQHF
TRBD1	NA	TRBV19	TRBJ1-2	TGTGCCAGTAGCCGAGGACAGGGGGCGTATGGCTACACCTTC	CASSRGQGAYGYTF
TRBD1	NA	TRBV6-5	TRBJ1-2	TGTGCCAGCAGATCGACAGGGGATGGCTACACCTTC	CASRSTGDGYTF
NA	NA	TRBV7-9	TRBJ2-7	TGTGCCAGCAGCTTACCCACGGGTAGCTCCTACGAGCAGTACTTC	CASSLPTGSSYEQYF
NA	few	TRBV5-6	TRBJ1-2	TGTGCCAGCAGCTTAGTGGGGCAGGAGCGTTATGGCTACACCTTC	CASSLVGQERYGYTF
NA	NA	TRBV7-9	TRBJ1-4	TGTGCCAGCAGCGCAGGGGCATACTATGAAAAACTGTTTTTT	CASSAGAYYEKLFF
TRBD1	few	TRBV2	TRBJ2-3	TGTGCCAGCAGGCTAAGACAGGGTGTATCTAGCACAGATACGCAGTATTTT	CASRLRQGVSSTDTQYF
TRBD1	NA	TRBV28	TRBJ2-7	TGTGCCAGCAGTTTATCAGGGGGCTCCTACGAGCAGTACTTC	CASSLSGGSYEQYF
TRBD2	NA	TRBV28	TRBJ2-2	TGTGCCAGCAGTAACGGGGGGGCCACGGTGAACACCGGGGAGCTGTTTTTT	CASSNGGATVNTGELFF
TRBD1	NA	TRBV11-3	TRBJ2-7	TGTGCCAGCAGCTTAGCCTCGGGACAGGGGAAGAACGAGCAGTACTTC	CASSLASGQGKNEQYF
NA	NA	TRBV7-6	TRBJ1-1	TGTGCCAGCAGCCAGAAGGACAGTTCTGATGAAGCTTTCTTT	CASSQKDSSDEAFF
NA	few	TRBV5-1	TRBJ1-3	TGCGCCAGCAGCACCGGACGGGAAAGCTCTGGAAACACCATATATTTT	CASSTGRESSGNTIYF
NA	NA	TRBV3-1/TRBV3-2	TRBJ1-6	TGTGCCAGCAGCCCCTCTATGGGACGCGGGGGCTCCTATAATTCACCCCTCCACTTT	CASSPSMGRGGSYNSPLHF
NA	NA	TRBV7-2	TRBJ2-1	TGTGCCAGCAGCTTACAATTCCGGGTAGCCTACAATGAGCAGTTCTTC	CASSLQFRVAYNEQFF
TRBD1	once	TRBV30	TRBJ1-2	TGTGCCTGGAGGCCACAGGGGGCGGGGGGCTACACCTTC	CAWRPQGAGGYTF
NA	NA	TRBV7-9	TRBJ2-2	TGTGCCAGCAGCTTGTCGGGTGGGAGGCCGAACACCGGGGAGCTGTTTTTT	CASSLSGGRPNTGELFF
NA	NA	TRBV7-8	TRBJ2-7	TGTGCCAGCAGCTTAACAGGGACCTACGAGCAGTACTTC	CASSLTGTYEQYF
NA	NA	TRBV2	TRBJ1-1	TGTGCCAGCATGGAGGCAGGGAGGGCTGAAGCTTTCTTT	CASMEAGRAEAFF
NA	once	TRBV7-6	TRBJ1-1	TGTGCCAGCAGCCCCCGTAACCAAGGACAGTTCAGAGGCACTGAAGCTTTCTTT	CASSPRNQGQFRGTEAFF
TRBD1	NA	TRBV7-3	TRBJ1-2	TGTGCCAGCAGCTCCCAACAGGGGGCGGGCGATGGCTACACCTTC	CASSSQQGAGDGYTF
TRBD1	NA	TRBV7-8	TRBJ2-7	TGTGCCAGCAGCGCGCCGGGACAGCAAGCCTACGAGCAGTACTTC	CASSAPGQQAYEQYF
TRBD1	few	TRBV2	TRBJ1-6	TGTGCCAGCAGAACAGGGGGGTGGTCACCCCTCCACTTT	CASRTGGWSPLHF
TRBD2	NA	TRBV27	TRBJ2-7	TGTGCCAGCAGTACTAGCGGGAGGGCGACGTACTTC	CASSTSGRATYF
TRBD2	NA	TRBV5-1	TRBJ2-3	TGCGCCAGCAGCCCCTCGGGGAGGGGAGGCACAGATACGCAGTATTTT	CASSPSGRGGTDTQYF
NA	NA	TRBV28	TRBJ1-5	TGTGCCAGCAGCTTTCGAGAAATATCACAGCCCCAGCATTTT	CASSFREISQPQHF